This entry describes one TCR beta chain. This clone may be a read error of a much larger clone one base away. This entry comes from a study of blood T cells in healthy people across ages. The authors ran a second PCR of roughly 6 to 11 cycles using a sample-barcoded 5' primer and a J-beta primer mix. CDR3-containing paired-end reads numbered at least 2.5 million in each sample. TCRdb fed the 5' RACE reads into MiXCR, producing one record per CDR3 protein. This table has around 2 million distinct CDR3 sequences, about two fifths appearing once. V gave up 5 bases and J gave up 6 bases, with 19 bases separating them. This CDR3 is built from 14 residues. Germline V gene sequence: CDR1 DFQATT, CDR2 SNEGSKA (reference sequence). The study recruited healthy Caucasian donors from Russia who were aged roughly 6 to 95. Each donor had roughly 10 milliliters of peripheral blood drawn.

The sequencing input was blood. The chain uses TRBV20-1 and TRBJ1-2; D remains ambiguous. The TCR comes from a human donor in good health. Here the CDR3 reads CSARVGLRWDGYTF. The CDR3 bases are TGCAGTGCTCGAGTGGGGTTAAGGTGGGATGGCTACACCTTC.